This T cell receptor (beta chain) stems from a study of CD8 T cells in ankylosing spondylitis. TCRdb called the 5' RACE reads again in MiXCR, with one record for every CDR3 protein. The table lists 300,000 to 400,000 distinct CDR3 sequences, 20% of them singletons. The CDR3 spans 10 residues. V was clipped by 8 bases and J by 5 bases, with 7 bases between them. This receptor was identified in a male donor with ankylosing spondylitis or in good health (not recorded which). The sequenced sample consisted of blood, either unsorted or a sorted T cell fraction (not recorded which). The chain has TRBV12-3 or TRBV12-4 and TRBJ2-7; the D is unclear. CDR3 nucleotides: TGTGCCAGCGGTAACCACGAGCAGTACTTC. Protein: CASGNHEQYF.